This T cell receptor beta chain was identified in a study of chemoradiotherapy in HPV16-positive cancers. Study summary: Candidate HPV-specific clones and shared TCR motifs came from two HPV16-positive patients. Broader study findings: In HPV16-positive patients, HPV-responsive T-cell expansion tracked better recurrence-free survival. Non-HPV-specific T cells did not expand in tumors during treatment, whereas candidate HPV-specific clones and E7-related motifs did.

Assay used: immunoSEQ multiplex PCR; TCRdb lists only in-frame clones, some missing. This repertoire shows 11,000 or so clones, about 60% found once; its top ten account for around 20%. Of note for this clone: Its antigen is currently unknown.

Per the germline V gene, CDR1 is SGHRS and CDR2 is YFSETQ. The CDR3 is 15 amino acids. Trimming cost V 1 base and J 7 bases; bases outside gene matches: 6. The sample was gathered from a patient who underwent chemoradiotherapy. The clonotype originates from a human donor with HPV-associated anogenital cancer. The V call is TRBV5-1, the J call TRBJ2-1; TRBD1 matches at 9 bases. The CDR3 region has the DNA TGCGCCAGCAGCTTGTCCCCGGGACAGGGTAATGAGCAGTTCTTC. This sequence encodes CASSLSPGQGNEQFF.